This section outlines one TCR beta chain sequence together with its context. Germline values: CDR1 MDHEN, CDR2 SYDVKM. The CDR3 length is 14 residues. The trim removed 6 bases at V and 5 bases at J, leaving 10 bases unmatched. This record belongs to a study of blood T cell repertoires in COVID-19. On the study more broadly: Specimens from acute and convalescent COVID-19 originated in the United States, Italy and Spain.

Original handling: Researchers report that nucleated cell counts were estimated from reference gene primer amplification. Assay: immunoSEQ multiplex PCR; the TCRdb copy retains only in-frame clones and omits some. D and trimming were read from the DNA, whereas the V and J calls and clone size are those reported in that table. The sample yields 50,000 or so clones, about 90% seen once. The chain is built from TRBV28 and TRBJ2-7; 7 bases are shared with TRBD2. Input material: peripheral blood. The TCR comes from a human donor with active COVID-19. The donor label of this sample is uncertain. CDR3 sequence (DNA): TGTGCCAGCAGCAACACGGGAGGCCCACACGAGCAGTACTTC. Translating gives CASSNTGGPHEQYF.